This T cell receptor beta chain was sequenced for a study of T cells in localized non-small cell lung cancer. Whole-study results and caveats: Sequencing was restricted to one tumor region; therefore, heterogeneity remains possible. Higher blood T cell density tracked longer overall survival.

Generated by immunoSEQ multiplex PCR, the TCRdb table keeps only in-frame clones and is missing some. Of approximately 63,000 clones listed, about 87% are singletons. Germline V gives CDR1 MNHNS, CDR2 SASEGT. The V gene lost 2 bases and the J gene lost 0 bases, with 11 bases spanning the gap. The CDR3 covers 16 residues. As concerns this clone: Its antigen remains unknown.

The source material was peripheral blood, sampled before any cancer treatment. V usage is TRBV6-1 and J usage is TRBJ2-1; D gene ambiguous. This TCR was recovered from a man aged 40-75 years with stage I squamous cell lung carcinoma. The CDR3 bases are TGTGCCAGCAGTGAATTGGAACGGAGCTCCTACAATGAGCAGTTCTTC. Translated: CASSELERSSYNEQFF.